These T cell receptor beta chains were read from a single sample in a study of T cell repertoires in cytomegalovirus infection. Their specific antigens are unknown. TCRdb ran MiXCR on the reads and lists one entry per CDR3 protein. Seen here are 300,000 or so distinct CDR3 sequences, about 25% observed once, and the top ten hold 13%. The material sequenced was cultured PBMCs, taken from culture after CMV antigen stimulation. Receptors originate from a human donor in good health (CMV status not recorded). Some clones in this sample may be carry-over from other donors' samples. The CDR3 runs from the conserved cysteine through the conserved F or W. The D gene is left open where the match is weak. For some rows the clone size is stated as once, few or many, or as a class when expanded; others skip it.

TGTGCCAGCAGTGGCGACAGCACTAACACCGGGGAGCTGTTTTTT,CASSGDSTNTGELFF,TRBJ2-2,-,TRBV12-3/TRBV12-4,-
TGTGCCAGCAGCTTAGTAGGGTTAGATACGCAGTATTTT,CASSLVGLDTQYF,TRBJ2-3,few,TRBV7-2,-
TGTGCCATCAGTGAGTTCGGGACAGAACAGGGTGAAGCTTTCTTT,CAISEFGTEQGEAFF,TRBJ1-1,-,TRBV10-3,TRBD1
TGTGCCAGCAGCTTCGGGGACAGGGCGCGGGAGACCCAGTACTTC,CASSFGDRARETQYF,TRBJ2-5,-,TRBV7-9,TRBD1
TGTGCCAGTAGTATAGGGGGCTGGGACACTGAAGCTTTCTTT,CASSIGGWDTEAFF,TRBJ1-1,-,TRBV19,-
TGTGCCACCAGCAATCCGGGACAGGCACTTGAAGCTTTCTTT,CATSNPGQALEAFF,TRBJ1-1,few,TRBV15,TRBD1
TGTGCCAGCCGGGGACAGATCTATGGCTACACCTTC,CASRGQIYGYTF,TRBJ1-2,-,TRBV28,TRBD1
TGTGCCAGCAGCTTAGAGTATGAGCAGTTCTTC,CASSLEYEQFF,TRBJ2-1,many,TRBV7-2,-
TGTGCCAGCAAAATAGATACGCAGTATTTT,CASKIDTQYF,TRBJ2-3,few,TRBV27,-
TGTGCCATCAGTGAGGGAGGTGGCACTGAAGCTTTCTTT,CAISEGGGTEAFF,TRBJ1-1,-,TRBV10-3,-
TGCAGCGTTGTGGTCAGGGGGCTCGGAAACACCATATATTTT,CSVVVRGLGNTIYF,TRBJ1-3,-,TRBV29-1,TRBD1
TGTGCCAGCAGCTCTACCATTAAGGACCGACTATTCTTC,CASSSTIKDRLFF,TRBJ2-5,medium-sized,TRBV7-2,-
TGTGCCAGTAGTATATTGGGAGGACAAGAGACCCAGTACTTC,CASSILGGQETQYF,TRBJ2-5,-,TRBV19,-
TGTGCCAGTAGTATGGCAGGGAAGGGCCCTAGCTCTGGGGCCAACGTCCTGACTTTC,CASSMAGKGPSSGANVLTF,TRBJ2-6,-,TRBV19,-
TGTGCCAGCAGGGGGTGGGGGACTAGCGGTACAGATACGCAGTATTTT,CASRGWGTSGTDTQYF,TRBJ2-3,-,TRBV6-5,TRBD2
TGTGCCAGCAGCGTTTTCAGCGGGAACAATGAGCAGTTCTTC,CASSVFSGNNEQFF,TRBJ2-1,many,TRBV7-2,TRBD2
TGTGCCAGCAGACAGCTCCGGGGGACCGGGGAGCTGTTTTTT,CASRQLRGTGELFF,TRBJ2-2,few,TRBV5-6,-
TGCAGCGTTGAAAGTTACGGGGGGAGCCTCACTGAAGCTTTCTTT,CSVESYGGSLTEAFF,TRBJ1-1,-,TRBV29-1,-
TGTGCCAGCAGCTTAGACAGGGTAACTGAAGCTTTCTTT,CASSLDRVTEAFF,TRBJ1-1,many,TRBV7-2,-
TGTGCCAGCAGCCCCCCCGGTGGGGCCCTCCACTTT,CASSPPGGALHF,TRBJ1-6,few,TRBV6-1,-
TGTGCCAGCGGGTTCAGGGCCCCTCCCGGGGAGCTGTTTTTT,CASGFRAPPGELFF,TRBJ2-2,-,TRBV7-6,-
TGTGCCAGCAGGAGGGTTCTTAGGGAAAAACTGTTTTTT,CASRRVLREKLFF,TRBJ1-4,few,TRBV28,-
TGTGCCAGCAGTTACCGGGGTAATTCACCCCTCCACTTT,CASSYRGNSPLHF,TRBJ1-6,-,TRBV6-1,-
TGTGCCAGCAGTCCCCGACTAGTTGATACGCAGTATTTT,CASSPRLVDTQYF,TRBJ2-3,few,TRBV12-3/TRBV12-4,-
TGTGCCAGCAGCGCCCGGGACAGCACTGAAGCTTTCTTT,CASSARDSTEAFF,TRBJ1-1,many,TRBV9,TRBD1
TGTGCCAGCAGCTTACGTAACATTCAGTACTTC,CASSLRNIQYF,TRBJ2-4,-,TRBV11-2,-
TGTGCCAGCAGCTACGGACCGGGATCACCCCTCCACTTT,CASSYGPGSPLHF,TRBJ1-6,many,TRBV7-2,-
TGTGCCAGCAGCCGGACGGTGACTCTGATAGAGACCCAGTACTTC,CASSRTVTLIETQYF,TRBJ2-5,few,TRBV6-2/TRBV6-3,-
TGTGCCAGCAGACTACAGGGATCTGGAAACACCATATATTTT,CASRLQGSGNTIYF,TRBJ1-3,-,TRBV6-2/TRBV6-3,-
TGTGCCAGCAGGGTAGCGGGATGGGCAGATACGCAGTATTTT,CASRVAGWADTQYF,TRBJ2-3,-,TRBV7-2,TRBD2
TGTGCCAGCGGGGGGCTTAACACTGAAGCTTTCTTT,CASGGLNTEAFF,TRBJ1-1,-,TRBV28,-
TGTGCCAGTAGGAACCGGGACACCCAGCAGGATACGCAGTATTTT,CASRNRDTQQDTQYF,TRBJ2-3,few,TRBV19,-
TGTGCCAGCAGCTATAGACTAGCGGGGCACACAGATACGCAGTATTTT,CASSYRLAGHTDTQYF,TRBJ2-3,-,TRBV11-3,TRBD2
TGTGCCAGCATAGGGGACACACACACTGAAGCTTTCTTT,CASIGDTHTEAFF,TRBJ1-1,few,TRBV19,-
TGTGCCAGTAGTACGAATTTATGGGGACAATCCTACAATGAGCAGTTCTTC,CASSTNLWGQSYNEQFF,TRBJ2-1,-,TRBV19,-
TGTGCCAGCAGCTTAGATTCCGGCCAGCCCCAGCATTTT,CASSLDSGQPQHF,TRBJ1-5,many,TRBV7-2,-
TGTGCGTGGCAGTTAAATTCACCCCTCCACTTT,CAWQLNSPLHF,TRBJ1-6,few,TRBV30,-
TGTGCCAGCAGCTCCGCACGGGGGCCCCAGCATTTT,CASSSARGPQHF,TRBJ1-5,few,TRBV7-2,-
TGTGCCAGCAGCTTAAGCTTAAGAGCTGAAGAGACCCAGTACTTC,CASSLSLRAEETQYF,TRBJ2-5,-,TRBV7-8,-
TGTGCCAGCAGCTTGACAACCGGGGCCTCTGAAGCTTTCTTT,CASSLTTGASEAFF,TRBJ1-1,-,TRBV7-6,-
TGCAGTGCTGTACGGACGGGAAGTGTCGCTTTCTTT,CSAVRTGSVAFF,TRBJ1-1,-,TRBV20-1,-
TGCGCCAGCAGCCAAGAATTGGTCGGTCCCCATCAGCCCCAGCATTTT,CASSQELVGPHQPQHF,TRBJ1-5,-,TRBV4-3,-
TGTGCCAGCAGCTTAGGGACAGGGTCCTTACGTGAGCAGTTCTTC,CASSLGTGSLREQFF,TRBJ2-1,few,TRBV7-8,TRBD1
TGTGCCAGTTGCCGGATCAATGAGCAGTTCTTC,CASCRINEQFF,TRBJ2-1,-,TRBV25-1,-
TGCAGTGCTAGCTCCGGCTTCTCCGTTGGAGCTTTCTTT,CSASSGFSVGAFF,TRBJ1-1,-,TRBV20-1,-
TGCGCCAGCAGCCCTCGTCCCGGGACAGTCATGAACACTGAAGCTTTCTTT,CASSPRPGTVMNTEAFF,TRBJ1-1,-,TRBV4-1,TRBD1
TGTGCCAGCTCCAGAAGTAAGGGCCAGAACTACGAGCAGTACTTC,CASSRSKGQNYEQYF,TRBJ2-7,few,TRBV6-5,-
TGTGCCAGCAGCTGGCAGGGCCGGGGGGATGGCTACACCTTC,CASSWQGRGDGYTF,TRBJ1-2,many,TRBV5-4,-
TGTGCCAGCAGCCTCACGGGACTAGCGCCGACCTACGAGCAGTACTTC,CASSLTGLAPTYEQYF,TRBJ2-7,few,TRBV7-2,TRBD2
TGTGCCAGCAGGGAGGACCCTTACGCCGGGACTAGATCCGATACGCAGTATTTT,CASREDPYAGTRSDTQYF,TRBJ2-3,-,TRBV2,TRBD2
TGCGCCAGCAGCCAAGTTGTGGGAATAGAACGTCGGCAGTTCTTC,CASSQVVGIERRQFF,TRBJ2-1,few,TRBV4-1,-
TGTGCCAGCAGTGAAGTGCCCCAGGGACCGCGGAATTCACCCCTCCACTTT,CASSEVPQGPRNSPLHF,TRBJ1-6,many,TRBV6-1,-